These 10 T cell receptor beta chains were all obtained from the same sample, sequenced in a study of blood T cells in healthy people across ages. A second about 7 to 12 cycle PCR used barcoded and J-beta primers. Using its own MiXCR run on the 5' RACE reads, TCRdb lists one record per CDR3 protein. The table has 750,000 or so distinct CDR3 sequences, 20% to 25% seen once. These data also formed part of another study, on T cells of mothers and their children.

The sequencing input was blood. The receptors derive from a boy aged 10-17 years in good health.

In this sample, this clonotype turned up a few times. This sequence joins TRBV5-1 and TRBJ2-1; TRBD2 matches at 10 bases. The CDR3 length is 14 residues. V shed 4 bases and J 7 bases; nucleotides not matched to a gene: 5. Per germline, CDR1 SGHRS and CDR2 YFSETQ. The CDR3 DNA sequence: TGCGCCAGCAGCGGGGTAGCGGGGGGAAATGAGCAGTTCTTC. The encoded protein is CASSGVAGGNEQFF.

The chain employs TRBV3-1 and TRBJ2-7; D possibly uses TRBD1 or TRBD2 (6 bases each). From germline, CDR1 is LGHDT and CDR2 YNNKEL (reference sequence). V lost 4 bases and J 3 bases, leaving 16 bases between the germline ends. This CDR3 is built from 15 residues. The CDR3 loop is CASSRRGQTNYEQYF. CDR3 DNA: TGTGCCAGCAGCCGGCGGGGACAAACAAACTACGAGCAGTACTTC.

V usage is TRBV29-1 and J usage is TRBJ2-7; 8 nucleotides match TRBD1. CDR1 is SQVTM, CDR2 ANQGSEA, per germline. V trimming: 2 bases; J trimming: 0 bases; junction bases outside the gene matches: 3. CDR3 length: 14 residues. The CDR3 region is CSVETGQGSYEQYF. In DNA form, the CDR3 reads TGCAGCGTTGAAACAGGACAGGGCTCCTACGAGCAGTACTTC.

The rearrangement uses TRBV3-1 and TRBJ2-2; 7 nucleotides align to TRBD2. The CDR3 is 19 residues long. CDR1 is LGHDT and CDR2 is YNNKEL in the germline V gene (reference sequence). Trimming removed 1 base from V and 0 bases from J; junction bases left unmatched: 11. The CDR3 DNA reads TGTGCCAGCAGCCAAGTCGGATTCCGGGACTACCCGAACACCGGGGAGCTGTTTTTT. Protein: CASSQVGFRDYPNTGELFF. The entire variable domain, with the rest obtained from reference TRBV3-1 and TRBJ2-2, is as follows: DTAVSQTPKYLVTQMGNDKSIKCEQNLGHDTMYWYKQDSKKFLKIMFSYNNKELIINETVPNRFSPKSPDKAHLNLHINSLELGDSAVYFCASSQVGFRDYPNTGELFFGEGSRLTVL.

This rearrangement joins TRBV29-1 to TRBJ1-1, with D perhaps matching TRBD1 (5 bases). CDR1 is SQVTM and CDR2 is ANQGSEA in the germline V gene. The CDR3 runs to 12 residues. V gave up 7 bases and J gave up 5 bases, with 14 bases separating them. CDR3 amino acids: CSAPTRQTEAFF. The CDR3 DNA reads TGCAGCGCCCCGACCAGACAGACTGAAGCTTTCTTT.

A few counts support this clonotype. The chain employs TRBV19 and TRBJ2-5, with D unresolved. CDR1 is LNHDA and CDR2 is SQIVND in the germline V gene (reference sequence). The ends were cut back, 1 base at V and 5 bases at J, with 8 bases in the middle. The CDR3 has 13 amino acids. CDR3 nucleotides: TGTGCCAGTAGTATAGTAGGGTCCGAGACCCAGTACTTC. This gives the protein CASSIVGSETQYF.

V and J are TRBV5-1 and TRBJ2-1; 10 bases map to TRBD1. CDR3 length: 16 amino acids. CDR1 SGHRS and CDR2 YFSETQ come from the germline V gene. V lost 0 bases to trimming and J lost 15 bases; unmatched junction nucleotides: 15. CDR3 residues: CASSLEYWTGGPDGFF. Written as DNA, the CDR3 is TGCGCCAGCAGCTTGGAGTATTGGACAGGGGGACCCGACGGGTTCTTC.

The V gene is TRBV6-6, the J gene TRBJ2-4; TRBD1 is a possible D gene (5 bases). Gene TRBJ2-1 matches the end of the DNA better, so the J call may be wrong. Germline V gives CDR1 MNHNY, CDR2 SVGAGI (reference sequence). The CDR3 spans 12 residues. The CDR3 DNA is TGTGCCAGCAGTTCAAAGATGGACATTCAGTTCTTC. As protein: CASSSKMDIQFF.

This clonotype was recorded a few times. The J gene is TRBJ2-2, the V gene TRBV12-3 or TRBV12-4; 9 nucleotides match TRBD2. The V and J ends lost 3 bases and 3 bases, in that order; junction bases with no gene match: 5. This CDR3 region has 16 residues. In DNA, the CDR3 is TGTGCCAGCAGTTTGGCGGGAGGGGAGGACACCGGGGAGCTGTTTTTT. It is translated as CASSLAGGEDTGELFF.

In its sample, this clonotype was seen a few times. The chain carries TRBV27 and TRBJ2-2; D is perhaps TRBD1 (5 bases). Germline lookup yields CDR1 MNHEY and CDR2 SMNVEV (reference sequence). The CDR3 covers 16 residues. Trimming shortened V by 4 bases and J by 5 bases, and 17 bases separated the two germline ends. The CDR3 is CASSSSDTVDTGELFF. Here the CDR3 DNA reads TGTGCCAGCAGTTCCTCGGACACGGTGGATACCGGGGAGCTGTTTTTT.